The table lists the clone carrying this T cell receptor (beta chain) with a few counts. Antigen: not known. One entry per CDR3 protein, called by TCRdb with MiXCR from the RT-PCR reads. The table has roughly 500,000 distinct CDR3 sequences, 25% seen once. This entry is derived from a study of response to subunit inactivated influenza vaccine. The CDR3 length is 13 residues. The V and J ends lost 4 bases and 7 bases respectively, with 13 bases between them. The germline CDR1 and CDR2 sequences are DFQATT and SNEGSKA (reference sequence). General study findings and limits: It was suggested by the authors that few new T cells are recruited by each seasonal influenza vaccination.

This clonotype was sampled from a man aged 45 to 65 who received an inactivated influenza vaccine. Sample: CD4+ T cells sorted from PBMCs, taken roughly 5 days after vaccination. V usage is TRBV20-1 and J usage is TRBJ2-2; weak D call: TRBD1 (5 bases). The CDR3 is CSAISRAGGELFF. For the CDR3, the DNA is TGCAGTGCTATAAGCAGGGCCGGCGGGGAGCTGTTTTTT.